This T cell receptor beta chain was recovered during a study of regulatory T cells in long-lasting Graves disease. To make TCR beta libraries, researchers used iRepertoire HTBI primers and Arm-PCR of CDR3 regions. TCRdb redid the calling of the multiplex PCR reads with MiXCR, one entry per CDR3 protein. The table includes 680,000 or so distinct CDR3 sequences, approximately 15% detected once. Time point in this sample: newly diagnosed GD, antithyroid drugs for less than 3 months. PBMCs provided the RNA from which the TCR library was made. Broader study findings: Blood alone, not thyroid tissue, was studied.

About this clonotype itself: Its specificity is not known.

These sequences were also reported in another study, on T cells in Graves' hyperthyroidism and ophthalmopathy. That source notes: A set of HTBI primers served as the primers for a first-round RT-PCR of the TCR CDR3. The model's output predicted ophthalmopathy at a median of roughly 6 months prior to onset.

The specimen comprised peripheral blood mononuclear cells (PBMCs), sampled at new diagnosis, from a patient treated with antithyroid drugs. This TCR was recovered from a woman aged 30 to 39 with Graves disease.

The CDR3 here is CASNKPGTRGAFF. The CDR3 coding sequence is TGTGCCAGCAATAAACCGGGCACACGTGGAGCTTTCTTT. The chain uses TRBV6-1 and TRBJ1-1; the D is unclear. CDR1 and CDR2 (germline): MNHNS, SASEGT. The CDR3 runs 13 residues. The V gene lost 7 bases and the J gene lost 10 bases, with 19 bases spanning the gap.